This T cell receptor beta chain was captured in a study of T-cell memory formation after mild COVID-19. Overall study context: Most TCR clusters belonged to a single donor. Study-level findings and limits: Shrinking CD4+ clones were chiefly CM and EM; CD8+ ones were chiefly EMRA. SARS-CoV-2 specificity was not confirmed for second-wave clones peaking on day 37.

Of note for this clonotype: Antigen: not known.

5'RACE, which relied on constant-segment primers, yielded TCR alpha and TCR beta cDNA libraries carrying sample barcodes and UMIs. Via MiXCR, TCRdb re-called the 5' RACE reads, giving one row per CDR3 protein. The repertoire holds some 450,000 distinct CDR3 sequences, with about 19% as singletons. CDR3 size: 13 residues. V trimming: 6 bases; J trimming: 6 bases; junction bases outside the gene matches: 9. Germline V gene data show CDR1 as DFQATT and CDR2 as SNEGSKA (reference sequence). The rearrangement joins TRBV20-1 to TRBJ2-3, with TRBD2 identical over 7 bases. Sequenced input: PBMCs or a T cell subset sorted from them (not recorded which). The TCR was taken from an adult woman who had mild COVID-19 (a few samples of this study predate the infection). Cell type and time point are not known. The CDR3 nucleotides read TGCAGTGCCCCCCGCGGGAGAGAGGATACGCAGTATTTT. Residues: CSAPRGREDTQYF.